Each of the 20 T cell receptor beta chains below was sequenced from the same sample in a study of shared clonotypes between healthy human individuals. Data came from immunoSEQ multiplex PCR; TCRdb stores just in-frame clones and leaves some out. The table has about 2 million clones, over 85% seen once. Input material: naive CD4+ T cells sorted from blood. Subset meaning: CD45RA+ positively selected. These receptors were collected from a man between 18 and 29 years old in good health.

With regard to this clone: Compared with germline, one end of the junction differs, possibly owing to a read error. V usage is TRBV7-7 and J usage is TRBJ2-5; D might be TRBD2 (7 bases). This CDR3 comprises 15 residues. Germline loops: CDR1 SSHAT, CDR2 FNYEAQ (reference sequence). The CDR3: CASSLRVGGRETQYF. DNA for the CDR3: TGTGCTAGCAGCTTAAGAGTGGGGGGGCGGGAGACCCAGTACTTC. The full variable domain, in which reference TRBV7-7 and TRBJ2-5 provide the parts outside the CDR3, is GAGVSQSPRYKVTKRGQDVTLRCDPISSHATLYWYQQALGQGPEFLTYFNYEAQPDKSGLPSDRFSAERPEGSISTLTIQRTEQRDSAMYRCASSLRVGGRETQYFGPGTRLLVL.

Notes on this clone: Different DNA sequences within this sample yield the same CDR3. The rearrangement links TRBV28 to TRBJ2-3, with 7 positions matching TRBD2. CDR1 MDHEN and CDR2 SYDVKM come from the germline V gene. The CDR3 length is 14 residues. The junction had 3 bases not matched to a gene; V was cut back by 6 bases and J by 0 bases. CDR3: CASSNGGSTDTQYF. CDR3 sequence (DNA): TGTGCCAGCAGCAACGGGGGGAGCACAGATACGCAGTATTTT.

The chain combines TRBV6-1 with TRBJ2-7; D ambiguous. Trimming pared 1 base from V and 4 bases from J, leaving 14 bases between. The germline CDR1 and CDR2 sequences are MNHNS and SASEGT. This CDR3 comprises 15 residues. This CDR3 is CASSEVPAYRYEQYF. The DNA of the CDR3 is TGTGCCAGCAGTGAAGTACCCGCGTACCGGTACGAGCAGTACTTC.

This clone has only one observation. The chain links TRBV7-2 to TRBJ2-2; D gene ambiguous. The ends were cut back, 7 bases at V and 6 bases at J, with 6 bases in the middle. CDR1 SGHTA and CDR2 FQGNSA come from the germline V gene. This CDR3 is built from 11 residues. CDR3 DNA sequence: TGTGCCAGCACAAGGGCCGGGGAGCTGTTTTTT. The encoded protein is CASTRAGELFF.

The V gene is TRBV10-3, the J gene TRBJ2-3; a possible D gene is TRBD2 (6 bases). The CDR3 covers 15 residues. Per the germline V gene, CDR1 is ENHRY and CDR2 is SYGVKD. Trimming cost V 0 bases and J 3 bases, with 10 bases left between them. CDR3 in amino acids: CAISESGRETDTQYF. The CDR3 bases are TGTGCCATCAGTGAGTCAGGGCGGGAAACAGATACGCAGTATTTT.

The chain has TRBV10-3 and TRBJ2-3; possibly TRBD1 or TRBD2 for D (5 bases each). There are 13 residues in the CDR3. The germline V gene has CDR1 ENHRY and CDR2 SYGVKD. V lost 9 bases to trimming and J lost 2 bases, with 12 bases between them. This CDR3 reads CAIAGTVTDTQYF. In DNA, the CDR3 is TGTGCCATAGCCGGGACGGTCACAGATACGCAGTATTTT.

The chain couples TRBV7-2 to TRBJ1-1; maybe TRBD1 (5 bases). CDR3 length: 16 residues. V dropped 4 bases and J dropped 1 base, with 16 bases sitting between them. Germline V gives CDR1 SGHTA, CDR2 FQGNSA. The CDR3 loop reads CASSSRPRGKNTEAFF. The CDR3 DNA is TGTGCCAGCAGCTCCCGACCCCGGGGCAAGAACACTGAAGCTTTCTTT. Complete variable domain (other parts from reference TRBV7-2 and TRBJ1-1): GAGVSQSPSNKVTEKGKDVELRCDPISGHTALYWYRQSLGQGLEFLIYFQGNSAPDKSGLPSDRFSAERTGGSVSTLTIQRTQQEDSAVYLCASSSRPRGKNTEAFFGQGTRLTVV.

V and J are TRBV21-1 and TRBJ2-2; TRBD1, the table's D call, was not compared with the DNA. TRBV21-1 represents a pseudogene. The CDR3 covers 16 residues. The CDR3 DNA reads TGTGCCAGCAGCAAGGGGGACAGGGTTGGTCCCGGGGAGCTGTTTTTT. Amino acid sequence: CASSKGDRVGPGELFF.

The CDR3 loop is CASSWDRSYGEQYF. The CDR3 coding sequence is TGTGCCAGCAGCTGGGACAGGTCCTATGGGGAGCAGTACTTC. The chain couples TRBV7-2 to TRBJ2-7; 8 nucleotides agree with TRBD1. CDR3 length: 14 residues. The J segment lost 7 bases and the V segment lost 4 bases, leaving 9 bases of the junction unmatched. Germline V gene data show CDR1 as SGHTA and CDR2 as FQGNSA.

This chain connects TRBV6-6 to TRBJ2-3; possible D gene TRBD1, 5 bases. Per the germline V gene, CDR1 is MNHNY and CDR2 is SVGAGI (reference sequence). V was clipped by 5 bases and J by 5 bases, with 8 bases between them. The CDR3 consists of 12 residues. In DNA, the CDR3 is TGTGCCAGCAGTACGCAGGGAGATACGCAGTATTTT. It specifies CASSTQGDTQYF.

The chain couples TRBV4-3 to TRBJ2-2; D remains ambiguous. Trimming removed 0 bases at V and 4 bases at J, with 9 bases between. In germline, CDR1 is LGHNA, CDR2 YSLEER. The CDR3 is made up of 15 amino acids. CDR3 sequence: CASSQDLGLTGELFF. In DNA, the CDR3 is TGCGCCAGCAGCCAAGATCTGGGTCTCACCGGGGAGCTGTTTTTT.

This chain joins TRBV30 and TRBJ2-7; the match to TRBD2 covers 8 bases. Unmatched junction bases numbered 6, after V lost 2 bases and J lost 0 bases. The V gene's germline CDR1 is GTSNPN and CDR2 SVGIG (reference sequence). The CDR3 is 15 residues long. CDR3 DNA: TGTGCCTGGAGTCCGTGGAGCGGGAGCTCCTACGAGCAGTACTTC. This encodes CAWSPWSGSSYEQYF.

This sequence joins TRBV6-1 and TRBJ2-1; D remains unclear. V was cut by 1 base and J by 9 bases, with 4 bases left in between. CDR3 length equals 11 residues. From germline, CDR1 is MNHNS and CDR2 SASEGT. DNA for the CDR3: TGTGCCAGCAGTGAAGTTAGTGAGCAGTTCTTC. Protein sequence: CASSEVSEQFF.

The chain links TRBV5-6 to TRBJ2-1; D possibly corresponds to TRBD2 (5 bases). Germline CDR1 reads SGHDT; CDR2 reads YYEEEE. V was clipped by 4 bases and J by 0 bases, with 11 bases between them. This CDR3 is 15 amino acids long. The CDR3: CASSPEAFSYNEQFF. CDR3 sequence (DNA): TGTGCCAGCAGCCCGGAGGCCTTCTCCTACAATGAGCAGTTCTTC.

V usage is TRBV29-1 and J usage is TRBJ2-1; D tentatively reads TRBD1 or TRBD2 (6 bases each). The CDR3 has 14 residues. Trimming shortened V by 4 bases and J by 10 bases, and 20 bases separated the two germline ends. CDR1 is SQVTM, CDR2 ANQGSEA, per germline. CDR3 protein: CSVAGDTRTTEQFF. The DNA of the CDR3 is TGCAGCGTTGCAGGGGACACCCGGACTACAGAGCAGTTCTTC.

The genes are TRBV7-2 and TRBJ1-4, with 9 bases fitting TRBD1. Germline assignment: CDR1 SGHTA and CDR2 FQGNSA. V was clipped by 7 bases and J by 0 bases; unmatched bases: 15. The CDR3 has 19 residues. As DNA, the CDR3 is TGTGCCAGCACTACTACAGGGGGCTACGGTCGGGCAACTAATGAAAAACTGTTTTTT. Amino acids: CASTTTGGYGRATNEKLFF.

Worth noting for this clone: An end of the junction does not agree with germline; a read error may underlie this. V and J are TRBV7-9 and TRBJ2-7, with a possible D match to TRBD2 (5 bases). CDR1 is SEHNR and CDR2 is FQNEAQ in the germline V gene (reference sequence). This CDR3 has 12 residues. This chain's CDR3 is CASSSEGRSLFF. The CDR3 DNA reads as TGTGCCAGCAGCTCAGAGGGAAGGAGCCTTTTCTTC. The variable domain in full, with the rest retrieved from reference TRBV7-9 and TRBJ2-7, is DTGVSQNPRHKITKRGQNVTFRCDPISEHNRLYWYRQTLGQGPEFLTYFQNEAQLEKSRLLSDRFSAERPKGSFSTLEIQRTEQGDSAMYLCASSSEGRSLFFGPGTRLTVT.

The J gene is TRBJ1-5, the V gene TRBV28; 8 bases line up with TRBD1. This CDR3 is 14 amino acids long. V trimming: 4 bases; J trimming: 10 bases; junction bases outside the gene matches: 9. Germline V gives CDR1 MDHEN, CDR2 SYDVKM. The CDR3 bases are TGTGCCAGCAGTTCACAGGGGGGGCTTGAACCCCAGCATTTT. This encodes CASSSQGGLEPQHF.

The V and J genes are TRBV2 and TRBJ2-7; D might be TRBD1 (5 bases). V was trimmed by 7 bases and J by 7 bases, leaving 8 bases between them. The V gene's germline CDR1 is SNHLY and CDR2 FYNNEI. CDR3 length: 10 residues. Here the CDR3 reads CASMQGEQYF. Written as DNA, the CDR3 is TGTGCCAGCATGCAGGGAGAGCAGTACTTC.

The chain has TRBV5-1 and TRBJ1-2, with TRBD1 matching 8 bases. This CDR3 is 13 amino acids long. V lost 4 bases and J lost 11; bases outside the gene matches: 10. Looked up from germline, CDR1 is SGHRS and CDR2 is YFSETQ. The CDR3 DNA reads as TGCGCCAGCAGCGTCGGACAGGGTGTGGGGTACACCTTC. Amino acids: CASSVGQGVGYTF.